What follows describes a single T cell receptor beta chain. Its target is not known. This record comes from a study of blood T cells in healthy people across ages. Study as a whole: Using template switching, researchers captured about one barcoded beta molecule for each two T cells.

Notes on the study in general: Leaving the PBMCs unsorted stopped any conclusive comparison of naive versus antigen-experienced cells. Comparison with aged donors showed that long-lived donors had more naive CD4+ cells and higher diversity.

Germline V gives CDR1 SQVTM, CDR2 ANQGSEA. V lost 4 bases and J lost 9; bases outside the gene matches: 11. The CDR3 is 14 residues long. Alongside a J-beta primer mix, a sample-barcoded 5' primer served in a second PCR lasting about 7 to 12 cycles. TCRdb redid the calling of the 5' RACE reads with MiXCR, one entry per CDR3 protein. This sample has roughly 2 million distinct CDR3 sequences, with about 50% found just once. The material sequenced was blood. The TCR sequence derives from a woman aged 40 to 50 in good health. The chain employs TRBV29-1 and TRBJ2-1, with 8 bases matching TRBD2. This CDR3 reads CSVGGTRGRGEQFF. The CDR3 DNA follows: TGCAGCGTTGGTGGGACTAGGGGTAGAGGTGAGCAGTTCTTC.